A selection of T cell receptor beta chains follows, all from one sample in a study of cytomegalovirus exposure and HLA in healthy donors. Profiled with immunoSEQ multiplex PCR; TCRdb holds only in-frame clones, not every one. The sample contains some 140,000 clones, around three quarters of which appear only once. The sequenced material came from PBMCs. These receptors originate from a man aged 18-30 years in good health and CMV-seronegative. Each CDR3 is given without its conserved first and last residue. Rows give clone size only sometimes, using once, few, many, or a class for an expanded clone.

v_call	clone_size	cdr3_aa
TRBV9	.	ASSASGLAGNEQF
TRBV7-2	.	ASSGGSGGDYGYT
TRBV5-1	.	ASRPGAGVGGEQF
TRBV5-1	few	ASSLSQETQY
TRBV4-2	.	ASSPGTVNNSPLH
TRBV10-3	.	AISVGDEKLF
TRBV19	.	ASRTADRGYEKLF
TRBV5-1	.	ASSPDTGELF
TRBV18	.	ASSPNRVVETQY
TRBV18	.	ASSPPHYGNTIY
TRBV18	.	ASSSRRGGYT
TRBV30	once	AWRYGGIGPNYGYT
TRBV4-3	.	ASSQWLSGANVLT
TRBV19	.	ASSIGRGDYGYT
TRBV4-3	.	ASRKTGSEEAF
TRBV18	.	ASSSTGQDTGELF
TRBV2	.	ASRAGVGTDTQY
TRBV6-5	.	ASSYSVRIGKLF
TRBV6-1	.	ASSEDRVGSPLH
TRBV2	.	ASSESAGLADTQY
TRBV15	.	ATSRAGSEQY
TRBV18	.	ASSPGLAGGEQF
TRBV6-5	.	ASSPSSRAF
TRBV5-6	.	ASSTSGAHEQY
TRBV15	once	ATSRVAPGSDTQY
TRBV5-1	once	ASSQTVNTEAF
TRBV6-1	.	ASTERRRVIGAF
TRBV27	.	ASKEFQGGHQPQH
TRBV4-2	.	ASSQGGPGGYT
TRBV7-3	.	ASSITGSPEDEQF
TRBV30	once	ACQMYTEAF
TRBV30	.	AWSVLSKGGYGYT
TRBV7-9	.	ASSWGGDRAPTEQF
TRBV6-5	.	ASSYSGQGYYGYT
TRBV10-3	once	AISESSTGDRLYEQY
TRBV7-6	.	ASSSKLVGADYEQY
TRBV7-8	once	ASSLASRTGSYEQY
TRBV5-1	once	ASSLAQGGGEQY
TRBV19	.	ASSILTGVNTEAF
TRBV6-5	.	ASSYLGAPKTQY
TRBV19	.	ASSIGPRQGGRGYT
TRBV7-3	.	SSSLTGQTGGDTQY
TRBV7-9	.	ASSFRQGQEETQY
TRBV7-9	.	ASSSAASRGTEAF
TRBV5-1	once	ASSPMGQANNEQF
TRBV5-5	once	ASSLASQISYNEQF
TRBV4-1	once	ASSQETGRDEKLF
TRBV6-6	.	ASSYRQSDNQPQH
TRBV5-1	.	ASSLQGAANTEAF
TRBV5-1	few	ASSLRKTDEAF
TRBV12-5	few	ASGIGQGGQPQH